This section outlines one T cell receptor (beta chain) sequence together with its context. Participant reports of clinical history set cohort assignment. How the authors handled the data: Amplifying reference gene primers gave estimates of nucleated cell counts. Produced via immunoSEQ multiplex PCR; TCRdb's table is partial and in-frame only. For V, J and clone size, that table is used; D and trimming come from the DNA. The sample records 400,000 to 550,000 clones, about 85% being singletons. This entry comes from a study of blood T cell repertoires in COVID-19. Study at large: Sites in the United States, Italy and Spain provided acute and convalescent COVID-19 samples.

Germline V gene lookup returns CDR1 MNHNS and CDR2 SASEGT. CDR3 length equals 16 residues. V gave up 0 bases and J gave up 4 bases; unmatched junction bases: 8. This receptor was obtained from a woman younger than 30 with acute COVID-19. The chain recombines TRBV6-1 with TRBJ2-7; 8 nucleotides line up with TRBD2. The specimen was PBMCs or T cells enriched from blood (not recorded which). The CDR3 DNA is TGTGCCAGCAGTGAAGCCGGGGGACTAGTTATGTACGAGCAGTACTTC. This translates into CASSEAGGLVMYEQYF.